This is a list of T cell receptor beta chains from one sample in a study of cytomegalovirus exposure and HLA in healthy donors. Here immunoSEQ multiplex PCR was the method, and the copy in TCRdb shows in-frame clones only, minus some. Of about 190,000 clones detected, roughly 80% appear once; the ten largest clones hold 6.3%. Sequencing was performed on PBMCs. All receptors derive from a man aged 40-49 years in good health and CMV-seropositive. CDR3s include the opening cysteine and the closing phenylalanine or tryptophan. A D gene is named only where the DNA matches it firmly. Size values are once, few and many counts, or a class for expanded clones, and some rows have none.

v_call	j_call	clone_size	d_call	cdr3_nt	cdr3_aa
TRBV12-5	TRBJ1-2	-	TRBD1	TGTGCTAGTGGTTTGACGATAACAGGGGTTCGTGGCTACACCTTC	CASGLTITGVRGYTF
TRBV9	TRBJ2-2	-	-	TGTGCCAGCAGTGGACTACCCACCGGGGAGCTGTTTTTT	CASSGLPTGELFF
TRBV19	TRBJ2-7	-	TRBD2	TGTGCCAGTAGTGGTAGCGGGGGGGCGGCGTACGAGCAGTACTTC	CASSGSGGAAYEQYF
TRBV5-1	TRBJ2-5	-	-	TGCGCCAGCAGCTTGGGCGGCAGGGGAGAGACCCAGTACTTC	CASSLGGRGETQYF
TRBV5-1	TRBJ2-2	-	-	TGCGCCAGCAGCTCCACCCGGGTGGACACCGGGGAGCTGTTTTTT	CASSSTRVDTGELFF
TRBV9	TRBJ2-5	once	TRBD2	TGTGCCAGCAGCGCTAGCGGGGGGGCAGGAGAGACCCAGTACTTC	CASSASGGAGETQYF
TRBV19	TRBJ2-3	-	-	TGTGCCAGTAGTAGCAGGAGGTACGGGACAGATACGCAGTATTTT	CASSSRRYGTDTQYF
TRBV27	TRBJ2-1	-	-	TGTGCCAGCAGTTTTGGGCAACGTAATGAGCAGTTCTTC	CASSFGQRNEQFF
TRBV4-3	TRBJ1-1	-	TRBD1	TGCGCCAGCAGCCTCGTAGGGGGCAACCTTGAAGCTTTCTTT	CASSLVGGNLEAFF
TRBV11-2	TRBJ2-1	-	-	TGTGCCAGCAGCTTACGGACGACTAGAAAAACCTCCTACAATGAGCAGTTCTTC	CASSLRTTRKTSYNEQFF
TRBV7-3	TRBJ2-6	-	-	TGTGCCAGCAGCTCCCTTTCCTTAGCTGGGGCCAACGTCCTGACTTTC	CASSSLSLAGANVLTF
TRBV30	TRBJ1-2	-	TRBD1	TGTGCCAGGCGAGGTACAGGGGGCAATGGCTACACCTTC	CARRGTGGNGYTF
TRBV11-2	TRBJ2-3	-	TRBD2	TGTGCCAGCAGCTTCCACCCTAGCGGGGGGGGCACAGATACGCAGTATTTT	CASSFHPSGGGTDTQYF
TRBV6-1	TRBJ2-5	-	-	TGTGCCAGCAGTGAAAGCTCGGGGATCCAAGAGACCCAGTACTTC	CASSESSGIQETQYF
TRBV14	TRBJ1-1	few	-	TGTGCCAGCAGCCGCGGGAACCTGAACACTGAAGCTTTCTTT	CASSRGNLNTEAFF
TRBV7-8	TRBJ2-7	-	-	TGTGCCAGCAGCTTCAGGAATTCCTACGAGCAGTACTTC	CASSFRNSYEQYF
TRBV30	TRBJ2-3	-	-	TGTGCCTGGAGTGTATGGGGCAGGATCACAGATACGCAGTATTTT	CAWSVWGRITDTQYF
TRBV15	TRBJ1-4	-	-	TGTGCCACCACCTACAGGGCTACTAATGAAAAACTGTTTTTT	CATTYRATNEKLFF
TRBV7-2	TRBJ2-5	-	TRBD2	TGTGCCAGCAGCAGGCGGGGGGGCCAAGAGACCCAGTACTTC	CASSRRGGQETQYF
TRBV2	TRBJ1-2	-	-	TGTGCCAGCAGGGTTTCGGGGGGTGATGGCTACACCTTC	CASRVSGGDGYTF
TRBV11-2	TRBJ2-5	-	-	TGTGCCAGCAGCCCAGGACTCAGGGGGGAAGAGACCCAGTACTTC	CASSPGLRGEETQYF
TRBV4-1	TRBJ2-1	-	TRBD2	TGCGCCAGCAGCCTGCTAGCGGGGGCCCGTCTGAGCTCCTACAATGAGCAGTTCTTC	CASSLLAGARLSSYNEQFF
TRBV7-2	TRBJ2-7	-	TRBD2	TGTGCCAGCAGCTTAAACGTCTTCGGGGGGGCAACCGAGCAGTACTTC	CASSLNVFGGATEQYF
TRBV6-5	TRBJ2-1	-	TRBD1	TGTGCCAGCAGTTACACCCGACAGGGATATGAGCAGTTCTTC	CASSYTRQGYEQFF
TRBV7-2	TRBJ2-5	-	TRBD2	TGTGCCAGCAGTTATAGCGGGGAGGAGACCCAGTACTTC	CASSYSGEETQYF
TRBV5-6	TRBJ1-1	-	-	TGTGCCAGCAGCTTGGCGGGTCGGAACACTGAAGCTTTCTTT	CASSLAGRNTEAFF
TRBV30	TRBJ1-5	-	TRBD1	TGTGCCTGGGGACAGGGGCGAAGCCAGCCCCAGCATTTT	CAWGQGRSQPQHF